This T cell receptor (beta chain) is drawn from a study of vaccination and CD4 T cells after COVID-19. Study context: Participants got two doses of BNT162b2 or mRNA-1273 vaccine.

The treatment was: roughly 10-day PBMC culture with coronavirus spike peptide pools or control peptides (ViraFEST assay). ViraFEST stimulated the growth of antigen-specific T cells using peptide pools and subsequently profiled their TCRs by sequencing. PBMCs, plated at roughly 2 million per well, were grown in the presence of around 10 IU/ml IL-2 and 10 ug/ml peptide pools. Whole-study findings and limits: The study found that a median 86.3% of reactive clones in convalescent patients appeared only post-vaccination.

With the Oncomine TCR Beta short-read assay, DNA from cultured CD4+ T cells was sequenced. Via MiXCR, TCRdb re-called the PCR reads, giving one row per CDR3 protein. The sample shows 15,000 to 20,000 distinct CDR3 sequences, 65% to 80% of them seen only once. Note on this clonotype: Its antigen is undetermined.

The receptor was isolated from a human donor who had recovered from COVID-19. The sequencing input was CD4+ T cells from blood, cultured in vitro.

CDR3 amino acids: CASSLSYENSPLHF. The CDR3 region has the DNA TGTGCCAGCAGTTTATCGTACGAAAATTCACCCCTCCACTTT. The V call is TRBV27, the J call TRBJ1-6, with D hard to call. In germline, CDR1 is MNHEY, CDR2 SMNVEV (reference sequence). The CDR3 has 14 residues. Trimming pared 0 bases from V and 7 bases from J, leaving 7 bases between.